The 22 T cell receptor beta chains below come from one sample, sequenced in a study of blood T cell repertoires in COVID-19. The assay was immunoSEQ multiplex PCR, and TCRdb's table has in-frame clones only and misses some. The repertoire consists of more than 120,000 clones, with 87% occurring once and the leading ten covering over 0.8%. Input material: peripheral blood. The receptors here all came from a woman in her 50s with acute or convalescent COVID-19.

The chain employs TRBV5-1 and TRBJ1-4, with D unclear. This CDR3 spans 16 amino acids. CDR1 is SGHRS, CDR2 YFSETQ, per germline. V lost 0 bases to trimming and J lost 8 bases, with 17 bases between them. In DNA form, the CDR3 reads TGCGCCAGCAGCTTGGGGCCGAACCGGGGAGCGGAAAAACTGTTTTTT. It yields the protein CASSLGPNRGAEKLFF.

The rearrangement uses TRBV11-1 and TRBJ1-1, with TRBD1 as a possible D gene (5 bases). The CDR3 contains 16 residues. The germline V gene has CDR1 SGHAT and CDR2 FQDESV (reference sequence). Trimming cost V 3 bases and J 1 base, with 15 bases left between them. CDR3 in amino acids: CASSLWSAGPNTEAFF. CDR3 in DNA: TGTGCCAGCAGCTTGTGGTCCGCGGGACCGAACACTGAAGCTTTCTTT.

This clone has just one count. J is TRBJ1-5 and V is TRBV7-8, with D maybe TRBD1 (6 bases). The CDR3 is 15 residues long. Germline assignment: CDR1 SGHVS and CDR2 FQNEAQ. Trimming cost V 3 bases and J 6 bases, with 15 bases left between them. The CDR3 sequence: CASSFSGGTIQPQHF. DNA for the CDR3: TGTGCCAGCAGCTTTTCCGGGGGGACAATTCAGCCCCAGCATTTT.

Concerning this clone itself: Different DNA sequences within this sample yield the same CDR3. The CDR3 sequence: CASSIGTGNEKLFF. The CDR3 DNA reads TGTGCCAGTAGTATAGGGACAGGAAATGAAAAACTGTTTTTT. The chain couples TRBV19 to TRBJ1-4; 7 bases align to TRBD1. V lost 1 base to trimming and J lost 5 bases; unmatched junction nucleotides: 1. In germline, CDR1 is LNHDA, CDR2 SQIVND (reference sequence). This CDR3 contains 14 residues. Complete variable domain (other parts from reference TRBV19 and TRBJ1-4): DGGITQSPKYLFRKEGQNVTLSCEQNLNHDAMYWYRQDPGQGLRLIYYSQIVNDFQKGDIAEGYSVSREKKESFPLTVTSAQKNPTAFYLCASSIGTGNEKLFFGSGTQLSVL.

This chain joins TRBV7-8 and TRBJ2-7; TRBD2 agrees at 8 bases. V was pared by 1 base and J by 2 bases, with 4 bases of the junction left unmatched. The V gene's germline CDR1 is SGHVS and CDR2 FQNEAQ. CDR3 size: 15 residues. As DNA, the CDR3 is TGTGCCAGCAGCTTAGAGAGGACTAGCCCCTACGAGCAGTACTTC. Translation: CASSLERTSPYEQYF.

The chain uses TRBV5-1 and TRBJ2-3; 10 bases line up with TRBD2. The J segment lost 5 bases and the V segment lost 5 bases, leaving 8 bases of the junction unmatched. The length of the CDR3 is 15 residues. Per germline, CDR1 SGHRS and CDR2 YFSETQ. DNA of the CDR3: TGCGCCAGCAGATTAGGGCTAGCGGGGGAAGATACGCAGTATTTT. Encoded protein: CASRLGLAGEDTQYF. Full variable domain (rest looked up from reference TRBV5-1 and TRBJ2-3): KAGVTQTPRYLIKTRGQQVTLSCSPISGHRSVSWYQQTPGQGLQFLFEYFSETQRNKGNFPGRFSGRQFSNSRSEMNVSTLELGDSALYLCASRLGLAGEDTQYFGPGTRLTVL.

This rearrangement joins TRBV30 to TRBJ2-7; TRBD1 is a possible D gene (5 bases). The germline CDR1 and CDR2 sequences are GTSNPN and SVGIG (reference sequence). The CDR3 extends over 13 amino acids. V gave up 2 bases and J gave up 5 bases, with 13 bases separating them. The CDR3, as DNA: TGTGCCTGGAGTACTCAGGGTTATAACGAGCAGTACTTC. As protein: CAWSTQGYNEQYF. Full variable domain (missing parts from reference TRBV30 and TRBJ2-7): SQTIHQWPATLVQPVGSPLSLECTVEGTSNPNLYWYRQAAGRGLQLLFYSVGIGQISSEVPQNLSASRPQDRQFILSSKKLLLSDSGFYLCAWSTQGYNEQYFGPGTRLTVT.

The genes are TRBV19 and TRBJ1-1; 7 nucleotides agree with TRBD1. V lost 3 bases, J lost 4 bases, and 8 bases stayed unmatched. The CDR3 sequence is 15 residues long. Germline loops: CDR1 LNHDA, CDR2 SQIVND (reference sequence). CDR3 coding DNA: TGTGCCAGTAGTATTAGACAGGGTAGCGTCACTGAAGCTTTCTTT. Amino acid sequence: CASSIRQGSVTEAFF.

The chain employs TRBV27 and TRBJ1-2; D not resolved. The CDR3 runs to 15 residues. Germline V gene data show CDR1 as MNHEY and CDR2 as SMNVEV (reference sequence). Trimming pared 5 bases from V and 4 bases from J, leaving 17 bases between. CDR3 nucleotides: TGTGCCAGCAGTCCTTTGCCACCGCTATCCTATGGCTACACCTTC. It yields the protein CASSPLPPLSYGYTF.

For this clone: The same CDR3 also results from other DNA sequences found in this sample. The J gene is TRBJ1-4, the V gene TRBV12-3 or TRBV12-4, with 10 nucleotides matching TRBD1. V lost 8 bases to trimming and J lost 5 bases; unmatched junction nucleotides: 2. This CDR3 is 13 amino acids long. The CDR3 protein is CASGDRGNEKLFF. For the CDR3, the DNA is TGTGCCAGCGGGGACAGGGGCAATGAAAAACTGTTTTTT.

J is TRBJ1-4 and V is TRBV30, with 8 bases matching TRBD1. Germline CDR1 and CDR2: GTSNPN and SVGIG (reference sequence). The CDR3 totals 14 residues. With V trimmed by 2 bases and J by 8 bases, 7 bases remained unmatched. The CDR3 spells CAWSTGTGGEKLFF. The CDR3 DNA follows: TGTGCCTGGAGTACGGGGACAGGTGGGGAAAAACTGTTTTTT.

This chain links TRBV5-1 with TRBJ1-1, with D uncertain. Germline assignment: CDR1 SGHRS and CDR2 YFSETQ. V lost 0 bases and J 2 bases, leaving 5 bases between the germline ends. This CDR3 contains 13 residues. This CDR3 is CASSLDINTEAFF. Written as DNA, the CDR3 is TGCGCCAGCAGCTTGGATATAAACACTGAAGCTTTCTTT.

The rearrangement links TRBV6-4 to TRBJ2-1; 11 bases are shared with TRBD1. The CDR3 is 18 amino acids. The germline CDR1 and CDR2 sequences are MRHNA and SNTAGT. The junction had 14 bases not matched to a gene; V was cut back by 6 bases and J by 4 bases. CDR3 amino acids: CASSAHRPGTGGYNEQFF. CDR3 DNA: TGTGCCAGCAGCGCGCACCGACCCGGGACAGGGGGGTACAATGAGCAGTTCTTC.

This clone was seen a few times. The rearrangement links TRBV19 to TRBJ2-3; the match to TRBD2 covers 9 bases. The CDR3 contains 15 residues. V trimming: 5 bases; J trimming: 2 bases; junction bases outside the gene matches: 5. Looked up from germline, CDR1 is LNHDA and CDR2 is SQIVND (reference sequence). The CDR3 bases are TGTGCCAGTAGTCCGTCTAGCGGGGCCACAGATACGCAGTATTTT. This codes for CASSPSSGATDTQYF.

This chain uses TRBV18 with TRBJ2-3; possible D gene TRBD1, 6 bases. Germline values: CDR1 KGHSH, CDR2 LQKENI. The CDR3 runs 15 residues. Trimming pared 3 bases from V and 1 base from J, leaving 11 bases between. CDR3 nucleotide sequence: TGTGCCAGCTCACCGGGGGACACTGGCACAGATACGCAGTATTTT. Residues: CASSPGDTGTDTQYF. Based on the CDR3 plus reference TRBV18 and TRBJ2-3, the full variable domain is NAGVMQNPRHLVRRRGQEARLRCSPMKGHSHVYWYRQLPEEGLKFMVYLQKENIIDESGMPKERFSAEFPKEGPSILRIQQVVRGDSAAYFCASSPGDTGTDTQYFGPGTRLTVL.

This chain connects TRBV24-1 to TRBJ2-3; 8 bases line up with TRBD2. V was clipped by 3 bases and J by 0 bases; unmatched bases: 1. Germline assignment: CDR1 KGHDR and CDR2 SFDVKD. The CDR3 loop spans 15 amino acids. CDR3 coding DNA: TGTGCCACCAGTGATACGGGGGGGAGCACAGATACGCAGTATTTT. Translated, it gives CATSDTGGSTDTQYF.

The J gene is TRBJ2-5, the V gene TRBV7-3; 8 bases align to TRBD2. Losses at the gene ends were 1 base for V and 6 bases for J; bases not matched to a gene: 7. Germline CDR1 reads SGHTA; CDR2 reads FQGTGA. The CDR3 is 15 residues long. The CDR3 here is CASSLNGREGQTQYF. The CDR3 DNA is TGTGCCAGCAGCTTAAACGGTCGGGAGGGCCAGACCCAGTACTTC. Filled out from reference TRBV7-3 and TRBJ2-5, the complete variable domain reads GAGVSQTPSNKVTEKGKYVELRCDPISGHTALYWYRQSLGQGPEFLIYFQGTGAADDSGLPNDRFFAVRPEGSVSTLKIQRTERGDSAVYLCASSLNGREGQTQYFGPGTRLLVL.

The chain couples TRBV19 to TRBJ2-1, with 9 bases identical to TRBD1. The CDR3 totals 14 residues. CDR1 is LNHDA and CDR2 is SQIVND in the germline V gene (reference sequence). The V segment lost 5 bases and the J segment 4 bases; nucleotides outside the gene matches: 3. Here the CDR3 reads CASSAGTGYNEQFF. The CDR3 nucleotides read TGTGCCAGTAGTGCCGGGACAGGGTACAATGAGCAGTTCTTC.

The CDR3 nucleotides are TGTGCCAGCAGTTTGGGACAGGGAAAGACCCAGTACTTC. This encodes CASSLGQGKTQYF. This sequence joins TRBV27 and TRBJ2-5, with 9 bases that match TRBD1. Germline CDR1 MNHEY, CDR2 SMNVEV (reference sequence). J gave up 6 bases and V 3 bases, and 2 bases lay outside the gene matches. The CDR3 extends over 13 amino acids.

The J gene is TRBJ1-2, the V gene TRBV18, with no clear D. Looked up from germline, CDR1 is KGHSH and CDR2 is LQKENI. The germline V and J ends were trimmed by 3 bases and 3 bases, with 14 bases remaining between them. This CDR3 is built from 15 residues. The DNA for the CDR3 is TGTGCCAGCTCACCGTCCACGGGATGGTACTATGGCTACACCTTC. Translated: CASSPSTGWYYGYTF.

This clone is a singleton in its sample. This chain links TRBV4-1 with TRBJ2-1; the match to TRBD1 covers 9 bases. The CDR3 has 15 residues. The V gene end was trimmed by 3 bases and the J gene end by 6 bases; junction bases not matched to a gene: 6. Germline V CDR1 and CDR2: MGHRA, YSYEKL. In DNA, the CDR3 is TGCGCCAGCAGCCACCGGACAGGGGATTTCAATGAGCAGTTCTTC. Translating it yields CASSHRTGDFNEQFF.

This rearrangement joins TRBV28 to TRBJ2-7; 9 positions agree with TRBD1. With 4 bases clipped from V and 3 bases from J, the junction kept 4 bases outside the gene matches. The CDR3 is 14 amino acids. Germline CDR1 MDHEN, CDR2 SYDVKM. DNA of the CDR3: TGTGCCAGCAGTTCCTCGACAGGGGGCTACGAGCAGTACTTC. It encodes CASSSSTGGYEQYF.